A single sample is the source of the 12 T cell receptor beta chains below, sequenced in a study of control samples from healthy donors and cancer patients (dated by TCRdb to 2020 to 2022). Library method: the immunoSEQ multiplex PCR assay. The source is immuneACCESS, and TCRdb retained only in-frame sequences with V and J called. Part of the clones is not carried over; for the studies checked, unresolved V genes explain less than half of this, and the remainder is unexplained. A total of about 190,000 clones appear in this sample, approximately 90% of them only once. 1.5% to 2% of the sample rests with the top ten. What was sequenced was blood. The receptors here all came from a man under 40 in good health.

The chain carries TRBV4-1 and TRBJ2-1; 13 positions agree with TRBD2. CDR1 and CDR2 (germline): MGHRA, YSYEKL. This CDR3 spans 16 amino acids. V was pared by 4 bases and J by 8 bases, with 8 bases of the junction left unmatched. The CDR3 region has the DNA TGCGCCAGCAGCCCATTCGGACTAGCGGGGGTCTATGAGCAGTTCTTC. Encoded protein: CASSPFGLAGVYEQFF.

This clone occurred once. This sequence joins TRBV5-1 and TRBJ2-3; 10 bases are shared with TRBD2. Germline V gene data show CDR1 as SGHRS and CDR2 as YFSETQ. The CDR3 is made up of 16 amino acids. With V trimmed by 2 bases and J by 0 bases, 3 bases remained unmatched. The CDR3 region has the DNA TGCGCCAGCAGCTTCTTAGCGGGGGGTAGCACAGATACGCAGTATTTT. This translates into CASSFLAGGSTDTQYF.

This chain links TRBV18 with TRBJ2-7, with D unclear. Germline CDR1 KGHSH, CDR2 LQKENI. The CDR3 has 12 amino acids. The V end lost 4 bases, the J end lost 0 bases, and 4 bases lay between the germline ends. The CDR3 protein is CASSLVSYEQYF. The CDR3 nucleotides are TGTGCCAGCTCACTCGTCTCCTACGAGCAGTACTTC.

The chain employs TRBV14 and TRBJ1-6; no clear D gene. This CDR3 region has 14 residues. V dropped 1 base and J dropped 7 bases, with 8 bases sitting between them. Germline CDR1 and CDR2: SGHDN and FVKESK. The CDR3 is CASSQAFANSPLHF. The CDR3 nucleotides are TGTGCCAGCAGCCAAGCGTTTGCCAATTCACCCCTCCACTTT.

The CDR3 spells CASSLYSQNEQFF. The CDR3 DNA is TGTGCCAGCAGCTTGTACAGTCAAAATGAGCAGTTCTTC. This chain uses TRBV5-5 with TRBJ2-1, with D hard to call. The CDR3 length is 13 residues. The germline CDR1 and CDR2 sequences are SGHKS and YYEKEE (reference sequence). Trimming pared 1 base from V and 7 bases from J, leaving 9 bases between. Supplemented by reference TRBV5-5 and TRBJ2-1, the full variable domain reads DAGVTQSPTHLIKTRGQQVTLRCSPISGHKSVSWYQQVLGQGPQFIFQYYEKEERGRGNFPDRFSARQFPNYSSELNVNALLLGDSALYLCASSLYSQNEQFFGPGTRLTVL.

The CDR3 coding sequence is TGTGCCAGTAGTATTGGGAGGTACACTGAAGCTTTCTTT. Its protein product is CASSIGRYTEAFF. The chain couples TRBV19 to TRBJ1-1; D is uncertain. The CDR3 spans 13 residues. Trimming took 3 bases from V and 3 from J, leaving 8 bases between them. Germline V gene sequence: CDR1 LNHDA, CDR2 SQIVND (reference sequence).

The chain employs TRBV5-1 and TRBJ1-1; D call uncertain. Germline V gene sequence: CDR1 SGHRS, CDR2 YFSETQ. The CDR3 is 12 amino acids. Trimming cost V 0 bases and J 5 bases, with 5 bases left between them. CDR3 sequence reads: CASSLGLTEAFF. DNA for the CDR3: TGCGCCAGCAGCTTGGGATTGACTGAAGCTTTCTTT.

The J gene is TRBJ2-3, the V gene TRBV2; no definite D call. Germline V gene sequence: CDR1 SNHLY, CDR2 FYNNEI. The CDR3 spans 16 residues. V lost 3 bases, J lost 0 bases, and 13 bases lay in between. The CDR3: CASSDLRRSSTDTQYF. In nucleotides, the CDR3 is TGTGCCAGCAGTGATTTGAGACGCTCTAGCACAGATACGCAGTATTTT.

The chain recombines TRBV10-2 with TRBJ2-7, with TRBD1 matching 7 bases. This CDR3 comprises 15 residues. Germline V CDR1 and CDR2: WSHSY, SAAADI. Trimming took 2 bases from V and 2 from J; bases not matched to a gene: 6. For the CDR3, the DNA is TGCGCCAGCAGTGAGGATGGACAGGTCCCCTACGAGCAGTACTTC. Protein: CASSEDGQVPYEQYF.

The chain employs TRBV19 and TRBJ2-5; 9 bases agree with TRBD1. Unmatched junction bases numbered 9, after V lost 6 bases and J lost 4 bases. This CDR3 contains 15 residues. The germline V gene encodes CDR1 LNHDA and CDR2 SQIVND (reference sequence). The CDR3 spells CASSVPGQGRETQYF. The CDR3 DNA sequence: TGTGCCAGTAGCGTACCGGGACAGGGACGAGAGACCCAGTACTTC.

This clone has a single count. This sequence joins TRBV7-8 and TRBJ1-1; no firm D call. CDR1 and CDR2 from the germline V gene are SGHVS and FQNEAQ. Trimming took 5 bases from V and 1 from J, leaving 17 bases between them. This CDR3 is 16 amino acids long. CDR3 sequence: CASSRGAGWSNTEAFF. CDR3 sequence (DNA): TGTGCCAGCAGCCGGGGTGCCGGGTGGTCGAACACTGAAGCTTTCTTT.

The CDR3 loop is CACPRRDSNYGYTF. The CDR3 DNA is TGTGCCTGCCCGAGGCGAGATTCCAACTATGGCTACACCTTC. The chain carries TRBV30 and TRBJ1-2; no firm D call. This CDR3 has 14 amino acids. CDR1 and CDR2 (germline): GTSNPN, SVGIG (reference sequence). V lost 6 bases and J 2 bases, leaving 16 bases between the germline ends.